One sample yielded the 7 T cell receptor beta chains listed below, sequenced in a study of T cells after yellow fever vaccination. MiXCR was run by TCRdb on the 5' RACE reads, yielding one entry per CDR3 protein. This sample has 600,000 to 750,000 distinct CDR3 sequences, with approximately 13% found just once. Here the sequenced sample was PBMCs, taken on the day of the yellow fever booster vaccination. Every receptor here comes from a man aged 30 to 39 who received the YFV17D yellow fever vaccine.

This clonotype appeared a few times. V gene TRBV3-1 combines with J gene TRBJ2-7; no clear D. The CDR3 is made up of 13 amino acids. V lost 4 bases and J lost 4, with 11 bases in between. Germline CDR1 and CDR2: LGHDT and YNNKEL (reference sequence). Here the CDR3 reads CASSPPSAYEQYF. CDR3 coding DNA: TGTGCCAGCAGCCCTCCGTCAGCTTACGAGCAGTACTTC.

This clonotype was seen a few times. The chain uses TRBV12-5 and TRBJ2-7; 10 bases fit TRBD2. V gave up 5 bases and J gave up 3 bases; unmatched junction bases: 7. Germline CDR1 LGHNT, CDR2 FRNRAP. The CDR3 covers 15 residues. The CDR3 sequence: CASGAPGLAIYEQYF. The CDR3 bases are TGTGCTAGTGGTGCCCCGGGACTAGCGATCTACGAGCAGTACTTC.

The V call is TRBV6-5, the J call TRBJ2-2; the D is unclear. Germline loops: CDR1 MNHEY, CDR2 SVGAGI. V gave up 0 bases and J gave up 6 bases, with 8 bases separating them. The CDR3 loop spans 14 amino acids. The CDR3 nucleotides read TGTGCCAGCAGTTACTCGCTTCTTTCCGGGGAGCTGTTTTTT. This gives the protein CASSYSLLSGELFF.

In its sample, this clonotype was seen many times. The V and J genes are TRBV7-2 and TRBJ2-2; D unclear. V was shortened by 2 bases and J by 5 bases, with 6 bases between the two germline ends. Germline V lookup: CDR1 SGHTA, CDR2 FQGNSA. The CDR3 runs to 13 residues. CDR3 sequence (DNA): TGTGCCAGCAGCTTAAAGGCGACCGGGGAGCTGTTTTTT. It encodes CASSLKATGELFF.

This clonotype has only a few counts. The rearrangement uses TRBV7-9 and TRBJ2-7; maybe TRBD2 (5 bases). Germline CDR1 SEHNR, CDR2 FQNEAQ (reference sequence). This CDR3 contains 14 residues. Deletions cut 5 bases from V and 2 bases from J, with 13 bases between. The CDR3 loop is CASSGSYPPYEQYF. Written as DNA, the CDR3 is TGTGCCAGCAGCGGGAGTTATCCACCCTACGAGCAGTACTTC. Combining the CDR3 with reference TRBV7-9 and TRBJ2-7 gives the whole variable domain DTGVSQNPRHKITKRGQNVTFRCDPISEHNRLYWYRQTLGQGPEFLTYFQNEAQLEKSRLLSDRFSAERPKGSFSTLEIQRTEQGDSAMYLCASSGSYPPYEQYFGPGTRLTVT.

CDR3 protein: CASSFQGSDTEAFF. Here the CDR3 DNA reads TGCGCCAGCAGCTTTCAAGGTTCAGACACTGAAGCTTTCTTT. The chain uses TRBV5-1 and TRBJ1-1; D ambiguous. V gave up 2 bases and J gave up 3 bases, with 11 bases separating them. The germline V gene encodes CDR1 SGHRS and CDR2 YFSETQ. CDR3 length: 14 residues. Full variable domain (rest looked up from reference TRBV5-1 and TRBJ1-1): KAGVTQTPRYLIKTRGQQVTLSCSPISGHRSVSWYQQTPGQGLQFLFEYFSETQRNKGNFPGRFSGRQFSNSRSEMNVSTLELGDSALYLCASSFQGSDTEAFFGQGTRLTVV.

This clonotype was observed a handful of times. The chain combines TRBV7-2 with TRBJ2-7, with 8 bases that match TRBD1. Germline-derived CDR1 and CDR2 are SGHTA and FQGNSA. The J segment lost 0 bases and the V segment lost 3 bases, leaving 4 bases of the junction unmatched. CDR3 length: 15 amino acids. The CDR3 DNA reads as TGTGCCAGCAGCTTTGGGACAGGACACTCCTACGAGCAGTACTTC. It translates to CASSFGTGHSYEQYF.